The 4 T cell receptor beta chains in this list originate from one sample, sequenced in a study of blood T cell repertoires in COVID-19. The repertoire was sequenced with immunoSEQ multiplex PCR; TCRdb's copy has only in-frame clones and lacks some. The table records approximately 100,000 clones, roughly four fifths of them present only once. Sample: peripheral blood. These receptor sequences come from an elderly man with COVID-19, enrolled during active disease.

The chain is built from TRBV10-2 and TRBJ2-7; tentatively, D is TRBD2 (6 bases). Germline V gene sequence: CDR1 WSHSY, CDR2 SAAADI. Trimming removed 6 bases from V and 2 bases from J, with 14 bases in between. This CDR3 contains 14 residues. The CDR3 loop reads CASRVGGGTYEQYF. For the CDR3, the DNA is TGCGCCAGCAGAGTGGGTGGCGGGACCTACGAGCAGTACTTC.

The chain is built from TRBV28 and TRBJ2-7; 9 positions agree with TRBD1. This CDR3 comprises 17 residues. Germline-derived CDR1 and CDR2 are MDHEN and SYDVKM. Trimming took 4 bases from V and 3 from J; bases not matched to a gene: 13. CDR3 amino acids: CASSSFSGTGNFYEQYF. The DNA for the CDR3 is TGTGCCAGCAGTTCGTTTTCCGGGACAGGGAATTTCTACGAGCAGTACTTC. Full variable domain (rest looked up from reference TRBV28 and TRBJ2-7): DVKVTQSSRYLVKRTGEKVFLECVQDMDHENMFWYRQDPGLGLRLIYFSYDVKMKEKGDIPEGYSVSREKKERFSLILESASTNQTSMYLCASSSFSGTGNFYEQYFGPGTRLTVT.

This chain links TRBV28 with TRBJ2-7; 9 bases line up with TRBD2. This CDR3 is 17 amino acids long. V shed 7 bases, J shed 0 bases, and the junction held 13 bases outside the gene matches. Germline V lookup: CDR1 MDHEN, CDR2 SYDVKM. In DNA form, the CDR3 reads TGTGCCAGCACTTTCGGGGGAGCGGGAGGAAACTCCTACGAGCAGTACTTC. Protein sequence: CASTFGGAGGNSYEQYF.

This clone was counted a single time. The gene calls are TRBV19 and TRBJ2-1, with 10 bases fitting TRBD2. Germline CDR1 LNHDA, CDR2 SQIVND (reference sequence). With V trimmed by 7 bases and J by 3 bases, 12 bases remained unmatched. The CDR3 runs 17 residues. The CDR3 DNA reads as TGTGCCAGTACCCAACCCCATACTAGCGGGGACTACAATGAGCAGTTCTTC. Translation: CASTQPHTSGDYNEQFF.